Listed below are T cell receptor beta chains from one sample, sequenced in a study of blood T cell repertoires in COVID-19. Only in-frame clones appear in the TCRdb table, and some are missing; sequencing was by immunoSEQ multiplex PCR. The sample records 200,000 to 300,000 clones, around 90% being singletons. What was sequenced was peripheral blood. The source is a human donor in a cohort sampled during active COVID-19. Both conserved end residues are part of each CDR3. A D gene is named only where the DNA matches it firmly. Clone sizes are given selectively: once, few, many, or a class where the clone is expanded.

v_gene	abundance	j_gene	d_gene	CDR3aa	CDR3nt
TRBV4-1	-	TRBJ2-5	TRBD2	CASSHSGSSQETQYF	TGCGCCAGCAGCCATAGCGGGAGCTCCCAAGAGACCCAGTACTTC
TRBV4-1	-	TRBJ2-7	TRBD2	CASSQGLAGIYEQYF	TGCGCCAGCAGCCAAGGACTAGCGGGGATCTACGAGCAGTACTTC
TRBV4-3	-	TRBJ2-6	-	CASSHNKSPGAVGANVLTF	TGCGCCAGCAGCCATAATAAGTCCCCAGGGGCGGTTGGGGCCAACGTCCTGACTTTC
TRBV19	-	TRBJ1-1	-	CASSVSQGNTEAFF	TGTGCCAGTAGTGTGTCCCAGGGGAACACTGAAGCTTTCTTT
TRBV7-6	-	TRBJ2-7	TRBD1	CASSLGTGGGFYEQYF	TGTGCCAGCAGCTTAGGGACAGGGGGGGGTTTCTACGAGCAGTACTTC
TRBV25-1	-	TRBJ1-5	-	CASTPSLGAGAQPQHF	TGTGCCAGCACCCCCTCCCTAGGTGCAGGGGCACAGCCCCAGCATTTT
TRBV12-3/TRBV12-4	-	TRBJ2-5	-	CASSFGDETQYF	TGTGCCAGCAGTTTCGGTGATGAGACCCAGTACTTC
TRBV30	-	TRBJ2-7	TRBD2	CAWTLAGGGGEQYF	TGTGCCTGGACACTAGCGGGGGGCGGTGGGGAGCAGTACTTC
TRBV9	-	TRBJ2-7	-	CASSERAAVGEQYF	TGTGCCAGCAGCGAGCGGGCCGCTGTTGGCGAGCAGTACTTC
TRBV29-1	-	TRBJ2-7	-	CSVEGAAEQYF	TGCAGCGTTGAAGGGGCAGCCGAGCAGTACTTC
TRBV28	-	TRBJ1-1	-	CASSSVGGHAEAFF	TGTGCCAGCTCCTCCGTCGGGGGGCACGCTGAAGCTTTCTTT
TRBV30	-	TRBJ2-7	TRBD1	CAWSPYRGEQYF	TGTGCCTGGAGTCCATACAGGGGCGAGCAGTACTTC
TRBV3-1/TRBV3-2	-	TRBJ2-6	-	CASSLRSLGVSGANVLTF	TGTGCCAGCTCTCTTAGGAGTCTCGGGGTCTCTGGGGCCAACGTCCTGACTTTC
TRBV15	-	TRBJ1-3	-	CATSSGAGVGNTIYF	TGTGCCACCAGCTCCGGGGCAGGGGTCGGAAACACCATATATTTT
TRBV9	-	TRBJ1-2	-	CASSAAPRGANYGYTF	TGTGCCAGCAGCGCCGCCCCTCGGGGTGCTAACTATGGCTACACCTTC
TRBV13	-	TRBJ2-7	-	CASSFGGAEQYF	TGTGCCAGCAGCTTCGGGGGAGCGGAGCAGTACTTC
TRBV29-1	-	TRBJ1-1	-	CSGDNGGEAFF	TGCAGCGGGGACAACGGTGGTGAAGCTTTCTTT
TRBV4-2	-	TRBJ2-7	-	CASSQESGGDVYEQYF	TGTGCCAGCAGCCAAGAGTCTGGGGGCGACGTCTACGAGCAGTACTTC
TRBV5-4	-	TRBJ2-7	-	CASSLELFGGEQYF	TGTGCCAGCAGCTTGGAGCTCTTCGGAGGAGAGCAGTACTTC
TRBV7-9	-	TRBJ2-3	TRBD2	CASSPGLAGGDTQYF	TGTGCCAGCAGCCCTGGACTAGCGGGAGGAGATACGCAGTATTTT
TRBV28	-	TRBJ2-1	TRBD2	CASSPGTTNEQFF	TGTGCCAGCAGTCCGGGGACTACCAATGAGCAGTTCTTC
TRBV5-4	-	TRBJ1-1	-	CASSSSAREAFF	TGTGCCAGCAGCTCCTCGGCTAGGGAAGCTTTCTTT
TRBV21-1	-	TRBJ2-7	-	CASSNSSEPYEQYF	TGTGCCAGCAGCAACTCGTCGGAGCCCTACGAGCAGTACTTC
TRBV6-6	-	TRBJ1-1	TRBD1	CASSSLTYGQGAGAFF	TGTGCCAGCAGTTCCCTCACTTACGGACAGGGCGCGGGAGCTTTCTTT
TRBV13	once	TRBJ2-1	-	CASSLLEKDLRGLNEQFF	TGTGCCAGCAGCTTACTTGAAAAGGACCTCCGGGGGTTGAATGAGCAGTTCTTC
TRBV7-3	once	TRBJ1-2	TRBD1	CASSPGGNEGAGYTF	TGTGCCAGCAGCCCTGGTGGAAATGAGGGGGCCGGCTACACCTTC
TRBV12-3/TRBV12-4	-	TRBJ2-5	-	CASSYPGEETQYF	TGTGCCAGCAGCTATCCAGGGGAAGAGACCCAGTACTTC
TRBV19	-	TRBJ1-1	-	CASSREGSLNTEAFF	TGTGCCAGTTCCCGGGAGGGGAGCCTGAACACTGAAGCTTTCTTT
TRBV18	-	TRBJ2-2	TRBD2	CASSPLLLAGVGTGELFF	TGTGCCAGCTCACCACTGTTGCTAGCGGGAGTCGGCACCGGGGAGCTGTTTTTT
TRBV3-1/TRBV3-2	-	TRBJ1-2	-	CASSQEQEKKGVYGYTF	TGTGCCAGCAGCCAAGAACAGGAGAAAAAGGGGGTCTATGGCTACACCTTC
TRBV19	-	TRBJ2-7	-	CASSIGEKYLSSYEQYF	TGTGCCAGTAGTATAGGAGAGAAGTATCTAAGCTCCTACGAGCAGTACTTC
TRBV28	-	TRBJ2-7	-	CASSPVDYEQYF	TGTGCCAGCAGTCCGGTTGATTACGAGCAGTACTTC
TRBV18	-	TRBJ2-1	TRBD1	CASSLQPGQVSYNEQFF	TGTGCCAGCTCACTACAACCGGGACAGGTCTCCTACAATGAGCAGTTCTTC
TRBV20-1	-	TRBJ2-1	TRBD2	CSGRLAGSAFF	TGCAGTGGTAGACTAGCGGGTTCTGCTTTCTTC
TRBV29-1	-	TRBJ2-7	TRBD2	CSVAAGGQFEQYF	TGCAGCGTTGCGGCGGGGGGGCAATTTGAGCAGTACTTC
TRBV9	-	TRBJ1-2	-	CASSVPGHGLAGYTF	TGTGCCAGCAGCGTTCCGGGACATGGGCTGGCTGGCTACACCTTC
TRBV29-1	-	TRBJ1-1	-	CSGTRGGNTEAFF	TGCAGCGGAACAAGAGGGGGGAACACTGAAGCTTTCTTT
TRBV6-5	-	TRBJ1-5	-	CASRRVYQPQHF	TGTGCCAGCAGACGGGTGTATCAGCCCCAGCATTTT
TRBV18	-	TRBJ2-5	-	CASSPQVPIGETQYF	TGTGCCAGCTCACCCCAGGTCCCCATCGGAGAGACCCAGTACTTC
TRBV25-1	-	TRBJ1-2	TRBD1	CASTDAGQDPYGYTF	TGTGCCAGCACCGACGCGGGACAGGATCCCTATGGCTACACCTTC
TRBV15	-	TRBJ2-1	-	CATSRGGVSYNEQFF	TGTGCCACCAGCAGAGGGGGGGTCTCCTACAATGAGCAGTTCTTC
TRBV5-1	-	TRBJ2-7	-	CASSLLHNGGSPYEQYF	TGCGCCAGCAGCTTACTGCACAACGGAGGCAGCCCCTACGAGCAGTACTTC
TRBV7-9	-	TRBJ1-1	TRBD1	CASSPGTGGVHTEAFF	TGTGCCAGCAGCCCTGGGACAGGGGGCGTCCACACTGAAGCTTTCTTT
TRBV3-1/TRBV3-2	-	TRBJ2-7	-	CASSQEAKSGDNILTSYEQYF	TGTGCCAGCAGCCAAGAAGCGAAAAGTGGGGACAACATACTTACCTCCTACGAGCAGTACTTC
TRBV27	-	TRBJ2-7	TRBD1	CASSPYEGQTMYEQYF	TGTGCCAGCAGCCCCTATGAGGGACAGACTATGTACGAGCAGTACTTC
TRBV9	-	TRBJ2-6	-	CASSAGRGISGANVLTF	TGTGCCAGCAGCGCTGGACGGGGGATCTCTGGGGCCAACGTCCTGACTTTC
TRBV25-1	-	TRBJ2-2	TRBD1	CASSPRTGPTGTGELFF	TGTGCCAGCAGTCCAAGGACAGGGCCCACGGGGACCGGGGAGCTGTTTTTT
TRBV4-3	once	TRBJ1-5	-	CASSQTGSLNQPQHF	TGCGCCAGCAGCCAGACAGGATCCCTCAATCAGCCCCAGCATTTT
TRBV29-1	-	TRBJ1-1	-	CSVTAQVGNSEAFF	TGCAGCGTAACAGCACAGGTGGGGAACTCTGAAGCTTTCTTT
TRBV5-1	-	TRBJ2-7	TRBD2	CASSLGALAGDSYEQYF	TGCGCCAGCAGCTTGGGTGCCTTAGCGGGAGATTCCTACGAGCAGTACTTC
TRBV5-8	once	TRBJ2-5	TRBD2	CASRVAGRTTETQYF	TGTGCCAGCAGGGTAGCGGGGCGAACCACAGAGACCCAGTACTTC
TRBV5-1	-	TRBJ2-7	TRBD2	CASSGVEGLGTSGVPYEQYF	TGCGCCAGCAGTGGGGTTGAAGGACTGGGGACTAGCGGGGTACCCTACGAGCAGTACTTC
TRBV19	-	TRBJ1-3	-	CASNRQTNSGNTIYF	TGTGCCAGTAACAGACAGACCAACTCTGGAAACACCATATATTTT
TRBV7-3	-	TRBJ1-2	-	CASSSATDSPYGYTF	TGTGCCAGCAGCTCGGCTACCGACAGCCCATATGGCTACACCTTC
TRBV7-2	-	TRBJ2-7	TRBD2	CASSFYGREGDEQYF	TGTGCCAGCAGCTTTTATGGCAGGGAGGGTGACGAGCAGTACTTC
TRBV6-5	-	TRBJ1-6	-	CASTRTLRRNSPLHF	TGTGCCAGCACTAGAACTCTACGCCGAAATTCACCCCTCCACTTT
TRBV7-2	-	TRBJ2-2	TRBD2	CASSLALLAGSGELFF	TGTGCCAGCAGCTTAGCGCTACTAGCGGGAAGCGGGGAGCTGTTTTTT